This T cell receptor beta chain was obtained from a study of blood T cells in healthy people across ages. The draw of peripheral blood yielded approximately 10 milliliters from each donor. Alongside a J-beta primer mix, a sample-barcoded 5' primer served in a second PCR lasting about 6 to 11 cycles. TCRdb fed the 5' RACE reads into MiXCR, producing one record per CDR3 protein. The table shows just under 550,000 distinct CDR3 sequences, with less than 25% occurring only once. V shed 6 bases and J 9 bases; nucleotides not matched to a gene: 16. Germline loops: CDR1 DFQATT, CDR2 SNEGSKA (reference sequence). The CDR3 totals 15 residues. Another study also made use of these data, one on T cells of mothers and their children.

This chain joins TRBV20-1 and TRBJ2-7; 11 nucleotides line up with TRBD2. This TCR came from a boy aged 5 to 17 in good health. The material sequenced was blood. The CDR3 DNA follows: TGCAGTGCCCCCGAAACCTCTAGCGGGAGGAGTGTGCAGTACTTC. Its protein product is CSAPETSSGRSVQYF.